Below, 4 T cell receptor beta chains from the same sample are listed, as sequenced in a study of T cell responses to AZD1222 COVID-19 vaccine. Generated by immunoSEQ multiplex PCR, the TCRdb table keeps only in-frame clones and is missing some. The sample lists under 150,000 clones; almost 90% were seen once. The starting material was peripheral blood, obtained 28 days after the second AZD1222 dose. These TCRs come from an adult who received the AZD1222 COVID-19 vaccine.

V gene TRBV6-5 combines with J gene TRBJ1-1, with a possible D match to TRBD1 (6 bases). The ends were cut back, 5 bases at V and 11 bases at J, with 21 bases in the middle. This CDR3 comprises 14 residues. Germline loops: CDR1 MNHEY, CDR2 SVGAGI. CDR3 coding DNA: TGTGCCAGCAGTCCCCACAGGCAGGGGAGCACTGCTTTCTTT. It is translated as CASSPHRQGSTAFF.

This clone came up a few times. The chain couples TRBV11-3 to TRBJ2-7; TRBD1 might be the D (5 bases). The CDR3 has 14 amino acids. Trimming cost V 1 base and J 2 bases, with 9 bases left between them. Germline V gene sequence: CDR1 SGHNT, CDR2 YENEEA. CDR3 sequence (DNA): TGTGCCAGCAGCTTAGGGCAGGGTGCCTACGAGCAGTACTTC. Amino acid sequence: CASSLGQGAYEQYF.

The J gene is TRBJ1-2, the V gene TRBV7-8; 11 bases line up with TRBD1. V gave up 2 bases and J gave up 4 bases; unmatched junction bases: 3. CDR1 is SGHVS and CDR2 is FQNEAQ in the germline V gene. CDR3 size: 15 residues. CDR3 loop: CASSLMGQGVYGYTF. CDR3 bases: TGTGCCAGCAGCTTAATGGGACAGGGGGTCTATGGCTACACCTTC.

This chain links TRBV25-1 with TRBJ2-2; 12 nucleotides align to TRBD2. CDR1 is MGHDK and CDR2 is SYGVNS in the germline V gene. There are 18 residues in the CDR3. J gave up 0 bases and V 2 bases, and 4 bases lay outside the gene matches. For the CDR3, the DNA is TGTGCCAGCAGTGAACTAGCGGGAGGGCTCCCGAACACCGGGGAGCTGTTTTTT. Protein: CASSELAGGLPNTGELFF.